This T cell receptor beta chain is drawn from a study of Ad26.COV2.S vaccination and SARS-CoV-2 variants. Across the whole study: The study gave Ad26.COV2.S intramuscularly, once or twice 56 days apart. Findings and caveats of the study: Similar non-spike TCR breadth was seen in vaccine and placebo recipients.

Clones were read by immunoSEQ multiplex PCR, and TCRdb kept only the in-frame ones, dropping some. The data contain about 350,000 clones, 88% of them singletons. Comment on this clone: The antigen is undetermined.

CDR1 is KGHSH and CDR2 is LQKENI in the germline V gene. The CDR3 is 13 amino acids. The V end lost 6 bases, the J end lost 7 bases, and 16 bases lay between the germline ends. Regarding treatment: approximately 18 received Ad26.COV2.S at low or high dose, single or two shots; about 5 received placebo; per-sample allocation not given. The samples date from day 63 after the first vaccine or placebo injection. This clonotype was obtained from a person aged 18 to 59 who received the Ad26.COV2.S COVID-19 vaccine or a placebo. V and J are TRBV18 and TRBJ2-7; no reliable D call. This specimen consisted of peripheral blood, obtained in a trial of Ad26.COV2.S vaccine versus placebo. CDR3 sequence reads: CASSLSVLGEQYF. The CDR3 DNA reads TGTGCCAGCTCCCTCAGTGTACTGGGGGAGCAGTACTTC.